This TCR beta chain was identified in a study of blood T cell repertoires in COVID-19. Trimming took off 5 bases at V and 5 bases at J, with 12 bases between the two ends. Germline-derived CDR1 and CDR2 are SGHNT and YENEEA. The CDR3 has 13 amino acids. All enrollees were about 18 to 100 years old and from 24 US areas. Two consecutive negative NP/OP PCR tests, clearance, or resolved symptoms defined Cohort 3 recovery. Clones were sequenced by immunoSEQ multiplex PCR, and TCRdb holds only the in-frame ones, with some missing. The sample records around 450,000 clones, roughly 88% being singletons. This clonotype was sampled from a man between 18 and 35 years old who had recovered from COVID-19. The chain recombines TRBV11-3 with TRBJ1-2, with D tentatively TRBD1 (6 bases). The material sequenced was PBMCs or T cells enriched from blood (not recorded which). CDR3: CASSIQGSYGYTF. The CDR3 nucleotides are TGTGCCAGCAGCATACAGGGATCATATGGCTACACCTTC.